The entry that follows covers one T cell receptor beta chain sequence. No antigen is known for it. The sample originates from a study of T cell repertoires in cytomegalovirus infection. As for the study in general: The study used recently identified HLA-C-restricted and well-studied HLA-B-restricted CMV epitopes. Signatures in public TCR beta sequences pointed to both CMV infection and matching HLA type.

TCRdb itself ran the reads through MiXCR, one entry per CDR3 protein. Found here are some 800,000 distinct CDR3 sequences, 25% to 30% of them singletons; the top ten hold around 12%. Looked up from germline, CDR1 is LGHNA and CDR2 is YNFKEQ. The CDR3 has 17 amino acids. Trimming cost V 0 bases and J 4 bases, with 13 bases left between them. General study findings and limits: HLA-C-restricted CMV-specific TCR beta clonotypes were dominant in the ex vivo response.

The genes are TRBV4-2 and TRBJ1-6, with D hard to call. The specimen comprised cultured CD8+ T cells from PBMCs, sampled from culture after CMV antigen stimulation. The receptor was isolated from a human donor in good health (CMV status not recorded). Some clones in this sample may be carry-over from other donors' samples. CDR3 DNA: TGTGCCAGCAGCCAAGAACCAGCTGGGCAGTATAATTCACCCCTCCACTTT. Its protein is CASSQEPAGQYNSPLHF.